Here is one T cell receptor beta chain with its context. The sample is drawn from a study of beta chain features in type 1 diabetes. Germline loops: CDR1 MNHNS, CDR2 SASEGT. The V and J ends lost 6 bases and 3 bases respectively, with 17 bases between them. The CDR3 loop spans 15 amino acids. Reverse transcription of all isolated RNA meant that expressed TCRB transcripts were sequenced. The method was immunoSEQ multiplex PCR; TCRdb's version includes in-frame clones alone and lacks a portion of them. Counted here are roughly 240,000 clones, 13% to 15% occurring once; the ten biggest clones make up 0.026%. Cells sorted by CD45RO/CCR7/CD25/CD127/CD95/CD27 comprised CD4+ naive, central memory, regulatory and stem cell-like memory cells.

The TCR originated in a woman aged 35 to 49 in good health. The chain links TRBV6-1 to TRBJ2-5; the D gene is possibly TRBD1 (6 bases). Sequenced material: naive CD4+ T cells from blood. CDR3 in amino acids: CASRLGTGLEETQYF. CDR3 DNA sequence: TGTGCCAGCAGGTTAGGAACAGGGCTCGAAGAGACCCAGTACTTC.